This T cell receptor beta chain comes out of a study of beta chain features in type 1 diabetes. As for the study in general: Age, gender and cell yields were alike across patients and healthy donors.

One heparinised draw, averaging around 120 mL, was taken per donor. Expressed TCRB transcripts were sequenced because the isolated RNA had all been reverse transcribed beforehand. TCRdb's table, derived via immunoSEQ multiplex PCR, lists solely in-frame clones and lacks some. The sample has around 300,000 clones; about 10% are singletons. Notes on this clone: What it binds is not known.

Study-wide findings and caveats: Equally in patients and controls, PCR might preferentially amplify shorter templates.

There are 15 residues in the CDR3. Germline V lookup: CDR1 SGHTA, CDR2 FQGNSA. Trimming removed 1 base at V and 4 bases at J, with 14 bases between. The V gene is TRBV7-2, the J gene TRBJ2-7; a possible D gene is TRBD2 (6 bases). Source material: naive CD4+ T cells from blood. The receptor was derived from a woman between 25 and 40 years old in good health. The CDR3 sequence: CASSLDGSGGYEQYF. The DNA of the CDR3 is TGTGCCAGCAGCTTAGACGGGAGCGGCGGTTACGAGCAGTACTTC. The full variable domain, its missing parts supplied by reference TRBV7-2 and TRBJ2-7, is GAGVSQSPSNKVTEKGKDVELRCDPISGHTALYWYRQSLGQGLEFLIYFQGNSAPDKSGLPSDRFSAERTGGSVSTLTIQRTQQEDSAVYLCASSLDGSGGYEQYFGPGTRLTVT.